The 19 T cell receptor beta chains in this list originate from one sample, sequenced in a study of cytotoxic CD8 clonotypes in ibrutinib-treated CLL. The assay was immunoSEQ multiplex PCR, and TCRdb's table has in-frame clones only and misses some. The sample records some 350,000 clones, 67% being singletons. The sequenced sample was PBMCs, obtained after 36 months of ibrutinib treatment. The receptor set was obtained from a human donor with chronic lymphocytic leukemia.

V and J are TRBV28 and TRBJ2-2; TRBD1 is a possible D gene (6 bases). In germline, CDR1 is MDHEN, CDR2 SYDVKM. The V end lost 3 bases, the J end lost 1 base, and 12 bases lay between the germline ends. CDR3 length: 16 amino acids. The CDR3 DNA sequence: TGTGCCAGCAGTTTCGTGGTGGACAGGAACACCGGGGAGCTGTTTTTT. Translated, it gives CASSFVVDRNTGELFF.

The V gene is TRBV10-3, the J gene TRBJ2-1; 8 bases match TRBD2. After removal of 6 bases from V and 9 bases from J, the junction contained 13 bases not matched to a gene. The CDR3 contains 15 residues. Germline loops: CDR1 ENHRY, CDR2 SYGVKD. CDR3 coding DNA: TGTGCCATCAGGAGGGGGGGGGTAGCGGGAAGTGAGCAGTTCTTC. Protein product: CAIRRGGVAGSEQFF.

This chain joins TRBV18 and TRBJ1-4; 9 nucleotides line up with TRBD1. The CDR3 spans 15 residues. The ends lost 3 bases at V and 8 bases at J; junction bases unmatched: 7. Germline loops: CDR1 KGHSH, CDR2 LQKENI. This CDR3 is CASSPGDRVYEKLFF. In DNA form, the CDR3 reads TGTGCCAGCTCACCTGGGGACAGGGTCTACGAAAAACTGTTTTTT.

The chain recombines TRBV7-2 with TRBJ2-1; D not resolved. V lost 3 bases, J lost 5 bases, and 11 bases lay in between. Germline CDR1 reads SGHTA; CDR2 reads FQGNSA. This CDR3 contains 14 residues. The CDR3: CASSLSNNHNEQFF. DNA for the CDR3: TGTGCCAGCAGCTTGTCGAACAACCACAATGAGCAGTTCTTC.

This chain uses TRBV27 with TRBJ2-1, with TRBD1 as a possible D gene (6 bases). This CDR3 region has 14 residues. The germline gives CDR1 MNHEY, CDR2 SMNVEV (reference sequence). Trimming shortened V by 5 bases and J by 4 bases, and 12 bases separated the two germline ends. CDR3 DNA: TGTGCCAGCAGTACAGGGATTTCTTACAATGAGCAGTTCTTC. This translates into CASSTGISYNEQFF.

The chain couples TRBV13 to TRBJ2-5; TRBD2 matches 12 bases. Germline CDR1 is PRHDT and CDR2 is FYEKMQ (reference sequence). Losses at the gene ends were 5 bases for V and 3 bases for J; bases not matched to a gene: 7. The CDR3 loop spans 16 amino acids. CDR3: CASSQRTSGDEETQYF. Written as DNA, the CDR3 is TGTGCCAGCAGCCAACGGACTAGCGGGGACGAAGAGACCCAGTACTTC.

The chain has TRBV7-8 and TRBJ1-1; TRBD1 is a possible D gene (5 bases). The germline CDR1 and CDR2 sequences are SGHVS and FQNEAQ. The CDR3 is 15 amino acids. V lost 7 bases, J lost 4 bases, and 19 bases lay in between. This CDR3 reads CASILTGPRGTEAFF. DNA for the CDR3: TGTGCCAGCATCCTAACCGGGCCGAGGGGCACTGAAGCTTTCTTT.

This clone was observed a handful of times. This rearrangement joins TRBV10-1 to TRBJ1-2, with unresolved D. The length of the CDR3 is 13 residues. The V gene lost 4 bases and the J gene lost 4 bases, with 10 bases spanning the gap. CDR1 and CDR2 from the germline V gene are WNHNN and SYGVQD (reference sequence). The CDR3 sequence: CASSGKGAYGYTF. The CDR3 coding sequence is TGCGCCAGCAGTGGCAAGGGTGCCTATGGCTACACCTTC.

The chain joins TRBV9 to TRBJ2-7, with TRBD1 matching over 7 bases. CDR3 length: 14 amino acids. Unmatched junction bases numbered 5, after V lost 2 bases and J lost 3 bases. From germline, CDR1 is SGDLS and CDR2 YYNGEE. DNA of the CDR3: TGTGCCAGCAGCGTCCGGGACAGAAACTACGAGCAGTACTTC. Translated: CASSVRDRNYEQYF.

CDR3 sequence: CASSLGWTDTDTQYF. DNA for the CDR3: TGTGCCAGCAGTTTGGGTTGGACAGACACAGATACGCAGTATTTT. The chain couples TRBV28 to TRBJ2-3, with D tentatively TRBD1 (6 bases). CDR1 and CDR2 from the germline V gene are MDHEN and SYDVKM. CDR3 length equals 15 residues. V lost 3 bases and J 2 bases, leaving 12 bases between the germline ends.

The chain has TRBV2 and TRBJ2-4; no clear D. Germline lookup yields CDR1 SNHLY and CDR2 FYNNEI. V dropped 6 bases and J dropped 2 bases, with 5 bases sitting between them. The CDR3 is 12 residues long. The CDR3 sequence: CASRVSKNIQYF. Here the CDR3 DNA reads TGTGCCAGCAGGGTTTCCAAAAACATTCAGTACTTC.

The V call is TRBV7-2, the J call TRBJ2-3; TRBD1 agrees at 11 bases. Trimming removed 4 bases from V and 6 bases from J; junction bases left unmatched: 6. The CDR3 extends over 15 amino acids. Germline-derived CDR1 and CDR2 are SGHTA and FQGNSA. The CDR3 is CASSSGTGGGDTQYF. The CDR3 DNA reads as TGTGCCAGCAGCTCCGGGACAGGGGGAGGGGATACGCAGTATTTT.

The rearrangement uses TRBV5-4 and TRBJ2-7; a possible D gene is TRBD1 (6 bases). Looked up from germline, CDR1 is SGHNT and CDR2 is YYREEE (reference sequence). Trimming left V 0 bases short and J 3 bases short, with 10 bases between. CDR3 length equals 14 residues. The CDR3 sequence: CASSLEQGDYEQYF. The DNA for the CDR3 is TGTGCCAGCAGCTTGGAACAGGGTGACTACGAGCAGTACTTC. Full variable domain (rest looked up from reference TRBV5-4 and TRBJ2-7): ETGVTQSPTHLIKTRGQQVTLRCSSQSGHNTVSWYQQALGQGPQFIFQYYREEENGRGNFPPRFSGLQFPNYSSELNVNALELDDSALYLCASSLEQGDYEQYFGPGTRLTVT.

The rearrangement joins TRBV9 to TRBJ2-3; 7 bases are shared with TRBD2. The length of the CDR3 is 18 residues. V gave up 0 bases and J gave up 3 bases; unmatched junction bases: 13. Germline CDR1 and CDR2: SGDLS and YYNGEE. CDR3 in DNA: TGTGCCAGCAGCGTAGTCCCCCTAGCGGAGGGGAAAACAGATACGCAGTATTTT. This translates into CASSVVPLAEGKTDTQYF.

For the CDR3, the DNA is TGCAGCGTTGGGGGGGACATCCTGAACACTGAAGCTTTCTTT. This translates into CSVGGDILNTEAFF. The rearrangement joins TRBV29-1 to TRBJ1-1; a weak D match, TRBD1 (6 bases). This CDR3 contains 14 residues. CDR1 is SQVTM and CDR2 is ANQGSEA in the germline V gene. V was pared by 4 bases and J by 0 bases, with 12 bases between.

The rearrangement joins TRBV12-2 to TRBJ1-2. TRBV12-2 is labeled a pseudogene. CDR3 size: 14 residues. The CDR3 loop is CASRPPAGNYGYTF. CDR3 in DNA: TGTGCAAGTCGCCCCCCGGCCGGAAACTATGGCTACACCTTC.

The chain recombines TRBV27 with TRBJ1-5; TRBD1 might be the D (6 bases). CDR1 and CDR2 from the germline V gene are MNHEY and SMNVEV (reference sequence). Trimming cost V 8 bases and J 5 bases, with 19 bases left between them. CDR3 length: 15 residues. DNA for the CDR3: TGTGCCAGCCGAACCATAACAGGGAAGCATCAGCCCCAGCATTTT. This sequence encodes CASRTITGKHQPQHF.

The CDR3 sequence is CATSRDSGTEAFF. CDR3 coding DNA: TGTGCCACCAGCAGAGATTCGGGGACTGAAGCTTTCTTT. V and J are TRBV15 and TRBJ1-1; D ambiguous. V was cut by 0 bases and J by 5 bases, with 7 bases left in between. Germline V gene sequence: CDR1 LNHNV, CDR2 YYDKDF (reference sequence). The CDR3 spans 13 residues.

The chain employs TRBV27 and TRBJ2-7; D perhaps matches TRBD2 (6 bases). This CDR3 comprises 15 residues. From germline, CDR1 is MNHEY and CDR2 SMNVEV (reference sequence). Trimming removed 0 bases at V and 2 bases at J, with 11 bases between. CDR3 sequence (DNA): TGTGCCAGCAGTTTATCGATGGGGGGTACCTACGAGCAGTACTTC. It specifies CASSLSMGGTYEQYF.